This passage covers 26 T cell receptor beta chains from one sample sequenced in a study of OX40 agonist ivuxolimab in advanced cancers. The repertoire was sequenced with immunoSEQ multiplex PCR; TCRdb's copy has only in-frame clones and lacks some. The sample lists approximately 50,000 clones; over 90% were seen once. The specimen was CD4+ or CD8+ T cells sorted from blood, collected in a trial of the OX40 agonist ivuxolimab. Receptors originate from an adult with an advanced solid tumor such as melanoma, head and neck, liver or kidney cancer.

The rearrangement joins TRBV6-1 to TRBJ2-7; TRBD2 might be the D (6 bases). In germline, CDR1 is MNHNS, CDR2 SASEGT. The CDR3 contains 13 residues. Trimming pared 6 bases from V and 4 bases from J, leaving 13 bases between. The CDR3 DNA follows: TGTGCCAGCAGCACTAGCACCAGTTACGAGCAGTACTTC. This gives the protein CASSTSTSYEQYF.

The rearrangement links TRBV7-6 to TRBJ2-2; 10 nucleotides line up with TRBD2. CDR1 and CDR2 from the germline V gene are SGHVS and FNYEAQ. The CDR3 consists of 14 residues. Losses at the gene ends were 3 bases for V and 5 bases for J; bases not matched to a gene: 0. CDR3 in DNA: TGTGCCAGCAGCTTGGGACTAGCGACCGGGGAGCTGTTTTTT. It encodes CASSLGLATGELFF. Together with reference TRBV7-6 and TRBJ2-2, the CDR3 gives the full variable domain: GAGVSQSPRYKVTKRGQDVALRCDPISGHVSLYWYRQALGQGPEFLTYFNYEAQQDKSGLPNDRFSAERPEGSISTLTIQRTEQRDSAMYRCASSLGLATGELFFGEGSRLTVL.

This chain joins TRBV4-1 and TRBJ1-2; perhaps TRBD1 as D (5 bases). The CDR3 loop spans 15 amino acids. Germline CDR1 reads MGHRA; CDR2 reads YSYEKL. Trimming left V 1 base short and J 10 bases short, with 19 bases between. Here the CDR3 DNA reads TGCGCCAGCAGCCAAGGGGGGTGGGCGGACGTTCACTACACCTTC. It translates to CASSQGGWADVHYTF.

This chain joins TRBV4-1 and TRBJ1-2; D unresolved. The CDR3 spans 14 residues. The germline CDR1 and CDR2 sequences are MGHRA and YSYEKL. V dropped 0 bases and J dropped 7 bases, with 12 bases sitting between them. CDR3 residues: CASSQDGLLLGYTF. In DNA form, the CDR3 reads TGCGCCAGCAGCCAAGACGGCCTCCTCCTTGGCTACACCTTC.

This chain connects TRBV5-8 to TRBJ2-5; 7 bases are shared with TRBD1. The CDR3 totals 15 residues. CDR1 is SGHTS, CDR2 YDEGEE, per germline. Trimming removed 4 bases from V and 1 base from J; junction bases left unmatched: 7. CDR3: CASSPGTVSQETQYF. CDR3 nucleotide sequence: TGTGCCAGCAGCCCAGGGACAGTTAGCCAAGAGACCCAGTACTTC.

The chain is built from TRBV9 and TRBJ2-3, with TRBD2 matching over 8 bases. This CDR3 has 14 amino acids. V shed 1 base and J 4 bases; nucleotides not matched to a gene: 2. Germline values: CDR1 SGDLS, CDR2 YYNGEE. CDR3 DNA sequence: TGTGCCAGCAGCGTAAGGCGGGAGGCAGATACGCAGTATTTT. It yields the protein CASSVRREADTQYF.

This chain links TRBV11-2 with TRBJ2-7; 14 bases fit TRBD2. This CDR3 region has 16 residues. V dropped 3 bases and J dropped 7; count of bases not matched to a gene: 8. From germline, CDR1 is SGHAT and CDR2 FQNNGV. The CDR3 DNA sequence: TGTGCCAGCAGCTTCGGGACTAGCGGGAGTGTGGGGGAGCAGTACTTC. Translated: CASSFGTSGSVGEQYF. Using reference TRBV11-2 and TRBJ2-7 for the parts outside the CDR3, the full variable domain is EAGVAQSPRYKIIEKRQSVAFWCNPISGHATLYWYQQILGQGPKLLIQFQNNGVVDDSQLPKDRFSAERLKGVDSTLKIQPAKLEDSAVYLCASSFGTSGSVGEQYFGPGTRLTVT.

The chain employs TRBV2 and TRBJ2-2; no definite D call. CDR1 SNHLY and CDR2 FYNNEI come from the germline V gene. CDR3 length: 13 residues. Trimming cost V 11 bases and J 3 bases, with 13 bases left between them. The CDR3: CAGTDTDTGELFF. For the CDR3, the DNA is TGTGCCGGTACCGACACCGACACCGGGGAGCTGTTTTTT.

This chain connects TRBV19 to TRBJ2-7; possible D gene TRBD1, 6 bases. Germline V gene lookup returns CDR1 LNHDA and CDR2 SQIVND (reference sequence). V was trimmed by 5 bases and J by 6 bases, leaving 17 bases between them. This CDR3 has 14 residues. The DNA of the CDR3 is TGTGCCAGTAGTCTCGTTTTAAGGGACATCGAGCAGTACTTC. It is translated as CASSLVLRDIEQYF.

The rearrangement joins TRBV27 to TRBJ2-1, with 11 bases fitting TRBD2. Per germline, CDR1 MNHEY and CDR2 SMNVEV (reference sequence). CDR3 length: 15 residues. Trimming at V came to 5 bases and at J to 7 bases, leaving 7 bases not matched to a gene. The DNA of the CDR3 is TGTGCCAGCAGTCTACTAGCGGGAGTGGGTAATGAGCAGTTCTTC. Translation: CASSLLAGVGNEQFF.

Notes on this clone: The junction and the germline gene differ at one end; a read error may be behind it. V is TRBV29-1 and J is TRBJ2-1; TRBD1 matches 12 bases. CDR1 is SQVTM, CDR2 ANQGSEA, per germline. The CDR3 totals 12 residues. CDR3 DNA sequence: TGCAGCGTTAGCACCGGGACAGGGGGCCAAATCTTC. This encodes CSVSTGTGGQIF.

The CDR3 is CASSLSLRHPSYEQYF. CDR3 in DNA: TGTGCCAGCAGCTTATCGTTAAGACACCCCTCCTACGAGCAGTACTTC. This chain joins TRBV7-2 and TRBJ2-7, with no clear D. The CDR3 loop spans 16 amino acids. Trimming took off 2 bases at V and 0 bases at J, with 14 bases between the two ends. Germline V CDR1 and CDR2: SGHTA, FQGNSA.

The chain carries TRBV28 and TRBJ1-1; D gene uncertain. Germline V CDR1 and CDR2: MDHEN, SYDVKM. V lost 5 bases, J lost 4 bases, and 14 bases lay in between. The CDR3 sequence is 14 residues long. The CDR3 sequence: CASSPQAVVTEAFF. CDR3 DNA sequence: TGTGCCAGCAGTCCCCAAGCTGTAGTCACTGAAGCTTTCTTT.

Here the CDR3 reads CASGLDLGEQFF. Written as DNA, the CDR3 is TGTGCTAGTGGTTTGGACCTGGGGGAGCAGTTCTTC. This sequence joins TRBV12-5 and TRBJ2-1; D is ambiguous. This CDR3 is built from 12 residues. Trimming pared 1 base from V and 10 bases from J, leaving 8 bases between. Germline CDR1 and CDR2: LGHNT and FRNRAP.

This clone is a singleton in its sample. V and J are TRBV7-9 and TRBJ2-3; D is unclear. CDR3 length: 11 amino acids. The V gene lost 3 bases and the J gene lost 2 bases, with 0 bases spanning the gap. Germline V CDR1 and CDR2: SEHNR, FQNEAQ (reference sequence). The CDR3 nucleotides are TGTGCCAGCAGCTTCACAGATACGCAGTATTTT. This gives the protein CASSFTDTQYF.

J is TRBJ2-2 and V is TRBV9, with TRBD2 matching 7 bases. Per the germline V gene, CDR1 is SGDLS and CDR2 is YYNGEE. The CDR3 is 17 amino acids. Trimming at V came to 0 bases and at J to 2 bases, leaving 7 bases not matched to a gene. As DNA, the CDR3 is TGTGCCAGCAGCGTAGGGACTAGACCTTTTAACACCGGGGAGCTGTTTTTT. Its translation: CASSVGTRPFNTGELFF.

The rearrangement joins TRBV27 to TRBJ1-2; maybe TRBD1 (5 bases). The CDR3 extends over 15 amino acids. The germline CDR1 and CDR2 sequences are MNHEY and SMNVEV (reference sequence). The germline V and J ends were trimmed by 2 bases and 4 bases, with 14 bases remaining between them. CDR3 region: CASSLKQGEVYGYTF. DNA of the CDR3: TGTGCCAGCAGTTTAAAGCAGGGTGAGGTCTATGGCTACACCTTC.

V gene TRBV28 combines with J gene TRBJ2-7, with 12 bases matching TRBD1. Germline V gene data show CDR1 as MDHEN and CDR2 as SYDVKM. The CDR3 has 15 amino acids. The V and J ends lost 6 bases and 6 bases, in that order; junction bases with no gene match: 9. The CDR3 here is CASRGQGARYVEQYF. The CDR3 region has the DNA TGTGCCAGCAGGGGACAGGGGGCGCGATACGTCGAGCAGTACTTC.

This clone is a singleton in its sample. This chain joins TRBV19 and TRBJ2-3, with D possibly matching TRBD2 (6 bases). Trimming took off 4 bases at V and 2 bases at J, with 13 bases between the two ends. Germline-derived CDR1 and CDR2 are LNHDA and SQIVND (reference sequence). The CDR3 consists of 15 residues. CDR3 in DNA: TGTGCCAGTAGTACTGAGGGACTCATCACAGATACGCAGTATTTT. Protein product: CASSTEGLITDTQYF.

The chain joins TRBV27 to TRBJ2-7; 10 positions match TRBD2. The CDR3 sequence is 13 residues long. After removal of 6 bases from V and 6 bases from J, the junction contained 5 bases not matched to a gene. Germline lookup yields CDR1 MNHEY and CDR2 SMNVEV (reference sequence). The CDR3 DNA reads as TGTGCCAGCAGCCCAGCGGGGGGGTCCGAGCAGTACTTC. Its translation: CASSPAGGSEQYF.

CDR3 amino acids: CASSLTWGQTIEAFF. The DNA for the CDR3 is TGTGCCAGCAGCCTTACATGGGGACAGACGATTGAAGCTTTCTTT. This sequence joins TRBV7-9 and TRBJ1-1; TRBD1 matches at 7 bases. In germline, CDR1 is SEHNR, CDR2 FQNEAQ (reference sequence). CDR3 size: 15 residues. Germline trimming cut 5 bases from V and 7 bases from J; bases unmatched to any gene: 13.

Written as DNA, the CDR3 is TGCGCCAGCAGCTTGGGGACTAGCGGCCTCAATGAGCAGTTCTTC. This sequence encodes CASSLGTSGLNEQFF. This chain uses TRBV5-1 with TRBJ2-1; TRBD2 aligns across 10 bases. The CDR3 is 15 residues long. Looked up from germline, CDR1 is SGHRS and CDR2 is YFSETQ. Trimming took 0 bases from V and 6 from J; bases not matched to a gene: 3.

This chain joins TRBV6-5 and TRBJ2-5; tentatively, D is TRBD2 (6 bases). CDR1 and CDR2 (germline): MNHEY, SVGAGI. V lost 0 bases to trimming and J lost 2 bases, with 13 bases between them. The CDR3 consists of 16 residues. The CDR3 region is CASSYSVGEVQETQYF. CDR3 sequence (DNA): TGTGCCAGCAGTTACTCGGTTGGGGAGGTTCAAGAGACCCAGTACTTC.

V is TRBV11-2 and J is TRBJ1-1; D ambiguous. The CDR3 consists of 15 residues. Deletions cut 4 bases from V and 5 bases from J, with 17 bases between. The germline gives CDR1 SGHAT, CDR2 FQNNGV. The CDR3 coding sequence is TGTGCCAGCAGCTCCACAGTTCGCAGAAGGACTGAAGCTTTCTTT. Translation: CASSSTVRRRTEAFF. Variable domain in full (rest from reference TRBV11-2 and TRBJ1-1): EAGVAQSPRYKIIEKRQSVAFWCNPISGHATLYWYQQILGQGPKLLIQFQNNGVVDDSQLPKDRFSAERLKGVDSTLKIQPAKLEDSAVYLCASSSTVRRRTEAFFGQGTRLTVV.

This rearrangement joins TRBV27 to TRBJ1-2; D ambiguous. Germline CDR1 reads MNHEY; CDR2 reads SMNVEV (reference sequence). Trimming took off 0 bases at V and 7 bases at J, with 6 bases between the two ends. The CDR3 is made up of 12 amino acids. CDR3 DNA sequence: TGTGCCAGCAGTTTATCTGGTTCTGGCTACACCTTC. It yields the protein CASSLSGSGYTF.

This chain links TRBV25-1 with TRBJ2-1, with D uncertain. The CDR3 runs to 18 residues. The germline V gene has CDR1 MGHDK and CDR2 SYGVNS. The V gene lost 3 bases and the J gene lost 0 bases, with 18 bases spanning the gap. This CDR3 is CASSDPRTQPYSYNEQFF. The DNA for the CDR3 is TGTGCCAGCAGTGATCCCCGGACCCAGCCGTACTCCTACAATGAGCAGTTCTTC. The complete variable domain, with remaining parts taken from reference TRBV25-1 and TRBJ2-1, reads EADIYQTPRYLVIGTGKKITLECSQTMGHDKMYWYQQDPGMELHLIHYSYGVNSTEKGDLSSESTVSRIRTEHFPLTLESARPSHTSQYLCASSDPRTQPYSYNEQFFGPGTRLTVL.